This T cell receptor beta chain derives from a study of T cell changes during pregnancy in multiple sclerosis. J was trimmed by 2 bases and V by 3 bases; bases with no gene match: 7. CDR1 is LNHDA and CDR2 is SQIVND in the germline V gene (reference sequence). The CDR3 has 15 amino acids. Clones were sequenced by immunoSEQ multiplex PCR, and TCRdb holds only the in-frame ones, with some missing. The profile shows 81,000 or so clones, 91% of them singletons. The sequence was collected from a female donor in good health, serving as a control in a pregnancy study. Some clones in this sample may be carry-over from other donors' samples. The rearrangement uses TRBV19 and TRBJ2-7; TRBD1 matches 7 bases. Specimen: PBMCs, collected in the first trimester of pregnancy. The CDR3 is CASSMMGQPTYEQYF. CDR3 DNA: TGTGCCAGTAGTATGATGGGACAGCCCACCTACGAGCAGTACTTC.